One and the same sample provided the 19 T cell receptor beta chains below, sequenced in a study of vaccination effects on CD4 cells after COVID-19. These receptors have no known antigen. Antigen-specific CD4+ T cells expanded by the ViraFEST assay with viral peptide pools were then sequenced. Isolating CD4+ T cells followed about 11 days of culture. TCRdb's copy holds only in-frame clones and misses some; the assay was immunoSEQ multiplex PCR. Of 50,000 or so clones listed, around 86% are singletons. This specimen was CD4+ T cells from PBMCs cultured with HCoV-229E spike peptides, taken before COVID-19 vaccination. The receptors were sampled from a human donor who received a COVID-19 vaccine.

As DNA, the CDR3 is TGTGCCAGCAGCCCCTACCTAGGCGGGGGGGGCAATGAGCAGTTCTTC. Residues: CASSPYLGGGGNEQFF. This chain joins TRBV9 and TRBJ2-1; TRBD2 matches at 9 bases. Losses at the gene ends were 4 bases for V and 6 bases for J; bases not matched to a gene: 11. CDR1 SGDLS and CDR2 YYNGEE come from the germline V gene. The CDR3 length is 16 residues. Together with reference TRBV9 and TRBJ2-1, the CDR3 gives the full variable domain: DSGVTQTPKHLITATGQRVTLRCSPRSGDLSVYWYQQSLDQGLQFLIQYYNGEERAKGNILERFSAQQFPDLHSELNLSSLELGDSALYFCASSPYLGGGGNEQFFGPGTRLTVL.

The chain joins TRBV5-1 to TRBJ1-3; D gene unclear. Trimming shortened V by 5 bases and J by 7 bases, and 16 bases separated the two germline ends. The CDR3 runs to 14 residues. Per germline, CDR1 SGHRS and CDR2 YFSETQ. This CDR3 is CASSLLEDGNTIYF. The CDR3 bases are TGCGCCAGCAGTCTTTTAGAAGACGGGAACACCATATATTTT. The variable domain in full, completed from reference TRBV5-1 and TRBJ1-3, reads KAGVTQTPRYLIKTRGQQVTLSCSPISGHRSVSWYQQTPGQGLQFLFEYFSETQRNKGNFPGRFSGRQFSNSRSEMNVSTLELGDSALYLCASSLLEDGNTIYFGEGSWLTVV.

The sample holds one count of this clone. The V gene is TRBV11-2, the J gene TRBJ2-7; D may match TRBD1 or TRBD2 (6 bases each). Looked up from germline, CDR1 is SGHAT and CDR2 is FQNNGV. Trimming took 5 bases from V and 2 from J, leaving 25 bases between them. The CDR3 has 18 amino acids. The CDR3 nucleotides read TGTGCCAGCAGCCCCAACTCCAGGACTAAGGGGGATGCCTACGAGCAGTACGTC. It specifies CASSPNSRTKGDAYEQYV.

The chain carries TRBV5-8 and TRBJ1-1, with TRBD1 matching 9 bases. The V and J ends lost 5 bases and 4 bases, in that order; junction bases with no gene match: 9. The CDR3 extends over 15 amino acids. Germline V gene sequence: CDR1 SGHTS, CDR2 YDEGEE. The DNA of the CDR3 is TGTGCCAGCAGACTTCCCGGGACAGGGCTCACTGAAGCTTTCTTT. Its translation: CASRLPGTGLTEAFF. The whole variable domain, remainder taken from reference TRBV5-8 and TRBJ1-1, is EAGVTQSPTHLIKTRGQQATLRCSPISGHTSVYWYQQALGLGLQFLLWYDEGEERNRGNFPPRFSGRQFPNYSSELNVNALELEDSALYLCASRLPGTGLTEAFFGQGTRLTVV.

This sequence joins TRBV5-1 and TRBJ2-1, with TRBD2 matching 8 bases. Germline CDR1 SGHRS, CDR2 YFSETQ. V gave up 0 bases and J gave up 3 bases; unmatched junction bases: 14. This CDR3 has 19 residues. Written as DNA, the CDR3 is TGCGCCAGCAGCTTGGGGCCTGTCTTTCTAGCGGGCCTCTACAATGAGCAGTTCTTC. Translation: CASSLGPVFLAGLYNEQFF.

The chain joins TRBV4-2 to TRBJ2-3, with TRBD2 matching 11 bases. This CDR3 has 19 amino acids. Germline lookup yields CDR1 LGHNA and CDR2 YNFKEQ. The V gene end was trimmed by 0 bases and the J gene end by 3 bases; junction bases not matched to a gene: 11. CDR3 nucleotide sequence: TGTGCCAGCAGCCAAGAACCCCCACTAGCGGGGGATTCAACAGATACGCAGTATTTT. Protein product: CASSQEPPLAGDSTDTQYF.

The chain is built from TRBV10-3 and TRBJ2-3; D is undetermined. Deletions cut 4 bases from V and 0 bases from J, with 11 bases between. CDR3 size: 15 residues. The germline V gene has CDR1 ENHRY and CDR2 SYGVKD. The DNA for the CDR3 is TGTGCCATCAGTGCCACCCCAACTAGCACAGATACGCAGTATTTT. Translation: CAISATPTSTDTQYF.

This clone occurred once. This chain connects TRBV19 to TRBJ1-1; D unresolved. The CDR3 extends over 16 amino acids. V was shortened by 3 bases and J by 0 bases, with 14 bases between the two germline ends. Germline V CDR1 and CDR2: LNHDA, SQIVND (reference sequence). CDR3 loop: CASSISRGYMNTEAFF. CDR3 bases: TGTGCCAGTAGTATTTCTCGTGGGTACATGAACACTGAAGCTTTCTTT.

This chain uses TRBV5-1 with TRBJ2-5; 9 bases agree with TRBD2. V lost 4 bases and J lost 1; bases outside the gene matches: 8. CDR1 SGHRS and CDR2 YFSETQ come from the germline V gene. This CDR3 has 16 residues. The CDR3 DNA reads TGCGCCAGCAGCGGCGGGACTAGCTATTTCCAAGAGACCCAGTACTTC. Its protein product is CASSGGTSYFQETQYF.

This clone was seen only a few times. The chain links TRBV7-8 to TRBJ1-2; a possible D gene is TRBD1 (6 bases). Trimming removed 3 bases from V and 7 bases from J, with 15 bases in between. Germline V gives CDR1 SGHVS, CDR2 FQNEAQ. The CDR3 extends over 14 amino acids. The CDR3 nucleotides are TGTGCCAGCAGCTTCCCCCTGGAGGGGGGTGGCTACACCTTC. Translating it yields CASSFPLEGGGYTF.

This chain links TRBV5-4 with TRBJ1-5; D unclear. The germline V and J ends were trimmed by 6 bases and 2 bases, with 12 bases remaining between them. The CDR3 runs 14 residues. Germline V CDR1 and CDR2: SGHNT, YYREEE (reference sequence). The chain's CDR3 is CASTPEERNQPQHF. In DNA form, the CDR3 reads TGTGCCAGCACCCCTGAGGAACGCAATCAGCCCCAGCATTTT.

The CDR3 region has the DNA TGCGCCAGCAGCCAAGACCCGTGGACGGATACGCAGTATTTT. As protein: CASSQDPWTDTQYF. The chain joins TRBV4-3 to TRBJ2-3, with D unresolved. V lost 0 bases to trimming and J lost 6 bases, with 10 bases between them. Germline V lookup: CDR1 LGHNA, CDR2 YSLEER. The CDR3 runs to 14 residues.

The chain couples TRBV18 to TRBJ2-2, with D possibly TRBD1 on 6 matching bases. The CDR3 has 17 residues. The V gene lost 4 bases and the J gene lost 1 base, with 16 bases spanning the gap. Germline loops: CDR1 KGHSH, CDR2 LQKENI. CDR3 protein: CASSRQGAGVNTGELFF. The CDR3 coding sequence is TGTGCCAGCTCACGCCAAGGGGCAGGGGTGAACACCGGGGAGCTGTTTTTT.

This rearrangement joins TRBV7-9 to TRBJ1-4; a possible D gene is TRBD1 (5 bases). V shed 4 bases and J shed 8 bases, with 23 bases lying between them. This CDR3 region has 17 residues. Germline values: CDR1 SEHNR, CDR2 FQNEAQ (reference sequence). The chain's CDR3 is CASSSNFGTLAAEKLFF. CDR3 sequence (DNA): TGTGCCAGCAGCTCTAATTTTGGGACTCTAGCCGCGGAAAAACTGTTTTTT. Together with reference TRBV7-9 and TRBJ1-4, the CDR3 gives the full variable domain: DTGVSQNPRHKITKRGQNVTFRCDPISEHNRLYWYRQTLGQGPEFLTYFQNEAQLEKSRLLSDRFSAERPKGSFSTLEIQRTEQGDSAMYLCASSSNFGTLAAEKLFFGSGTQLSVL.

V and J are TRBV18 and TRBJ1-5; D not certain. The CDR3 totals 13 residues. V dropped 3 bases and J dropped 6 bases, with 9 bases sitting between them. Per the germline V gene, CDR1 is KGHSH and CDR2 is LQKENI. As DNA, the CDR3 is TGTGCCAGCTCACCCCCCGCGGGTCAGCCCCAGCATTTT. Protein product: CASSPPAGQPQHF.

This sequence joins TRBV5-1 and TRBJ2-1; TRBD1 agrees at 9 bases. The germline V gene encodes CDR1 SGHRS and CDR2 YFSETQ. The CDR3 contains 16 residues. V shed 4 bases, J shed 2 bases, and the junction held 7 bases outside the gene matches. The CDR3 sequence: CASSPGDRATYNEQFF. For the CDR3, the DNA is TGCGCCAGCAGCCCAGGGGACAGGGCAACCTACAATGAGCAGTTCTTC.

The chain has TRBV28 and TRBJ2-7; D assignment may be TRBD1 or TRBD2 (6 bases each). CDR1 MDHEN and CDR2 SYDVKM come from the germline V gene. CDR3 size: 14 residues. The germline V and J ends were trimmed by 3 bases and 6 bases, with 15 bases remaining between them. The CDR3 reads CASSFGGSSAEQYV. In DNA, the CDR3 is TGTGCCAGCAGTTTTGGGGGCTCTAGCGCCGAGCAGTACGTC.

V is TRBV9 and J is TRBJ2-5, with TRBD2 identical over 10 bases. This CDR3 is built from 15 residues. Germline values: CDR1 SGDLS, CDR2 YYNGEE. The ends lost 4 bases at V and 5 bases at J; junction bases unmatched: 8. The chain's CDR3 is CASSPLAGGQETQYF. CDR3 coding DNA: TGTGCCAGCAGCCCCTTAGCGGGGGGACAGGAGACCCAGTACTTC.

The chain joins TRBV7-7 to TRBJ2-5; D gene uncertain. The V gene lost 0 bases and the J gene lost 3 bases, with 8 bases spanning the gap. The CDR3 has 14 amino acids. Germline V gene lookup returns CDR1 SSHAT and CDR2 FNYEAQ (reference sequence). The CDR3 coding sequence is TGTGCCAGCAGCTTAGCTGGGCCAAAAGAGACCCAGTACTTC. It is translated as CASSLAGPKETQYF.